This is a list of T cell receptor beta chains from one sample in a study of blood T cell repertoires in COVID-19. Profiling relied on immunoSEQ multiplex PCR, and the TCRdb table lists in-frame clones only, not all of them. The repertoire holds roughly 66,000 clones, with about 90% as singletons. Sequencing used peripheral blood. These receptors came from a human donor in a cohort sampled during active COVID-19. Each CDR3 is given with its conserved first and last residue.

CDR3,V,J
CSASSGDSKEQYF,TRBV20-1,TRBJ2-7
CASSQILGTTHREEQFF,TRBV27,TRBJ2-1
CASSLATSVVTDTQYF,TRBV5-1,TRBJ2-3
CAWRPDRVGEAFF,TRBV30,TRBJ1-1
CASSATGQSRETQYF,TRBV5-1,TRBJ2-5
CASSFLTSGRDNEQFF,TRBV5-1,TRBJ2-1
CASSLATGSREAKNIQYF,TRBV7-9,TRBJ2-4
CASSLSGRGETQYF,TRBV7-3,TRBJ2-5
CASSPGATSGFKDEQFF,TRBV18,TRBJ2-1
CASSQNTGAREFF,TRBV3-1/TRBV3-2,TRBJ2-1
CASSAPLAGMYEQYF,TRBV2,TRBJ2-7
CASSHGQNANTGELFF,TRBV7-7,TRBJ2-2
CASRLTGGSGYTF,TRBV25-1,TRBJ1-2
CSVFQGTYEQYF,TRBV29-1,TRBJ2-7
CASIRQASHYGYTF,TRBV13,TRBJ1-2
CASSLNPGVAGGDSGELFF,TRBV7-3,TRBJ2-2
CASSQGSGSYNEQFF,TRBV3-1/TRBV3-2,TRBJ2-1
CASSYSRYTEAFF,TRBV6-5,TRBJ1-1
CASSLNAREAANTEAFF,TRBV27,TRBJ1-1
CASSFSGVYGYTF,TRBV12-3/TRBV12-4,TRBJ1-2
CASSLLRGSYEQYF,TRBV27,TRBJ2-7
CASEQGAADTQYF,TRBV2,TRBJ2-3
CASSRGLAGGYTGELFF,TRBV5-1,TRBJ2-2